The table lists the clone carrying this T cell receptor beta chain with a few counts. Primed by a sample-barcoded 5' primer and a J-beta primer mix, a second PCR proceeded for roughly 7 to 11 cycles. TCRdb reanalysed the 5' RACE reads using MiXCR and keeps one entry per CDR3 protein. Among 540,000 or so distinct CDR3 sequences listed, 45% to 55% were seen once. CDR3 length equals 13 residues. Germline V gene data show CDR1 as MDHEN and CDR2 as SYDVKM. V was cut by 2 bases and J by 10 bases, with 12 bases left in between. This specimen belongs to a study of blood T cells in healthy people across ages. About the research overall: About one barcoded beta molecule was captured per two T cells (by template switching).

This chain connects TRBV28 to TRBJ2-1, with D possibly TRBD1 on 6 matching bases. This TCR came from a man aged 80 or over in good health. The sample consisted of blood. The CDR3 protein is CASSLGRRGEQFF. The CDR3 bases are TGTGCCAGCAGTTTAGGGCGCAGGGGCGAGCAGTTCTTC.